This is a list of T cell receptor beta chains from one sample in a study of cytomegalovirus exposure and HLA in healthy donors. Method: immunoSEQ multiplex PCR; TCRdb's copy keeps in-frame clones and lacks some. Here the sample spans fewer than 200,000 clones, less than 80% being singletons. Specimen: PBMCs. All receptors derive from a female donor in good health and CMV-seronegative. CDR3s include the opening cysteine and the closing phenylalanine or tryptophan. The D gene is left open where the match is weak. Clone size is shown for a subset of rows, as once, few, many or a class of expanded clone.

CASSARGRDEQYF,TGTGCCAGCAGTGCGAGAGGTCGCGACGAGCAGTACTTC,13,TRBJ2-7,NA,TRBV27,NA
CASSLVQENNQPQHF,TGTGCCAGCAGCTTAGTACAGGAGAACAATCAGCCCCAGCATTTT,15,TRBJ1-5,once,TRBV7-2,NA
CASSLTSGSNIQYF,TGCGCCAGCAGCTTGACTAGCGGGTCTAACATTCAGTACTTC,14,TRBJ2-4,NA,TRBV5-1,TRBD2
CASSLVPAEEKLFF,TGTGCCAGCAGCTTAGTGCCCGCGGAGGAAAAACTGTTTTTT,14,TRBJ1-4,NA,TRBV7-9,NA
CASSLPGLAGALFF,TGCGCCAGCAGCTTACCGGGACTAGCGGGGGCTCTGTTCTTC,14,TRBJ2-1,NA,TRBV7-2,TRBD2
CASSKEGTSGASRETQYF,TGTGCCAGCAGCAAAGAAGGGACTAGCGGGGCGTCGCGGGAGACCCAGTACTTC,18,TRBJ2-5,NA,TRBV21-1,NA
CASNRDRWGLGEKLFF,TGTGCCAGCAACCGGGACAGATGGGGATTAGGCGAAAAACTGTTTTTT,16,TRBJ1-4,few,TRBV2,TRBD1
CACQTGGGNQPQHF,TGTGCCTGCCAAACAGGGGGCGGCAATCAGCCCCAGCATTTT,14,TRBJ1-5,NA,TRBV6-5,TRBD1
CASGLSGSYNEQFF,TGTGCCAGCGGCCTTAGCGGCTCCTACAATGAGCAGTTCTTC,14,TRBJ2-1,NA,TRBV11-2,NA
CASSEAPSGGFEAFF,TGTGCCAGCAGTGAAGCACCGAGCGGGGGGTTTGAAGCTTTCTTT,15,TRBJ1-1,NA,TRBV2,NA
CASSLQRGVTEAFF,TGTGCCAGCAGTTTGCAAAGGGGCGTCACTGAAGCTTTCTTT,14,TRBJ1-1,NA,TRBV28,NA
CASSLNRGGYTF,TGTGCCAGCAGCTTAAACAGGGGAGGCTACACCTTC,12,TRBJ1-2,NA,TRBV7-2,TRBD1
CASTSTVATNEKLFF,TGTGCCAGCACCTCAACAGTTGCAACTAATGAAAAACTGTTTTTT,15,TRBJ1-4,NA,TRBV6-1,NA
CASSQDGGFLETQYF,TGCGCCAGCAGCCAAGATGGAGGATTCTTAGAGACCCAGTACTTC,15,TRBJ2-5,few,TRBV4-3,NA
CASSLGTSGRAYEQYF,TGTGCCAGCAGTTTAGGGACTAGCGGGAGAGCCTACGAGCAGTACTTC,16,TRBJ2-7,NA,TRBV6-6,TRBD2
CASSHSGPREQYF,TGTGCCAGCAGCCACAGCGGTCCTCGCGAGCAGTACTTC,13,TRBJ2-7,once,TRBV7-6,NA
CASSLRDSRQETQYF,TGCGCCAGCAGCCTAAGGGACAGTCGCCAAGAGACCCAGTACTTC,15,TRBJ2-5,NA,TRBV5-1,TRBD1
CASSTAGYTQYF,TGTGCCAGCAGCACCGCAGGGTATACGCAGTATTTT,12,TRBJ2-3,NA,TRBV7-6,NA
CASIPPRAGASNEQYF,TGTGCCAGCATCCCCCCCCGGGCGGGGGCGAGCAACGAGCAGTACTTC,16,TRBJ2-7,NA,TRBV28,NA
CAISESPGITDTQYF,TGTGCCATCAGTGAGTCGCCAGGGATCACAGATACGCAGTATTTT,15,TRBJ2-3,NA,TRBV10-3,NA
CASSYVPSGAANEQYF,TGTGCCAGCAGTTACGTTCCTAGCGGGGCGGCTAACGAGCAGTACTTC,16,TRBJ2-7,NA,TRBV6-5,TRBD2
CAWSFSGVGNTIYF,TGTGCCTGGAGTTTTTCCGGGGTCGGAAACACCATATATTTT,14,TRBJ1-3,NA,TRBV30,NA
CAWSVQSGMEQFF,TGTGCCTGGAGTGTACAAAGCGGGATGGAGCAGTTCTTC,13,TRBJ2-1,NA,TRBV30,TRBD2
CASSIAGANGLTF,TGTGCCAGTAGTATTGCTGGGGCCAACGGCCTGACTTTC,13,TRBJ2-6,once,TRBV19,NA
CATGGQGRNIQYF,TGTGCCACGGGTGGACAGGGCAGAAACATTCAGTACTTC,13,TRBJ2-4,NA,TRBV28,TRBD1
CASSPRAGLNTEAFF,TGTGCCAGCAGCCCCCGGGCAGGGCTGAACACTGAAGCTTTCTTT,15,TRBJ1-1,NA,TRBV9,NA
CASRGQGAEAFF,TGTGCCAGCAGAGGACAGGGAGCTGAAGCTTTCTTT,12,TRBJ1-1,NA,TRBV6-5,TRBD1
CAVRGRESTDTQYF,TGCGCCGTTAGGGGCAGGGAATCAACAGATACGCAGTATTTT,14,TRBJ2-3,NA,TRBV10-1,NA
CAISGTAHSNQPQHF,TGTGCCATCAGCGGGACAGCACATAGCAATCAGCCCCAGCATTTT,15,TRBJ1-5,NA,TRBV10-3,TRBD1
CASSYTGNTEAFF,TGTGCCAGCAGTTACACAGGGAACACTGAAGCTTTCTTT,13,TRBJ1-1,NA,TRBV6-5,NA
CASSLAGGGATEAFF,TGCGCCAGCAGCTTGGCCGGGGGAGGGGCCACTGAAGCTTTCTTT,15,TRBJ1-1,NA,TRBV5-1,NA
CASSRDSNNYGYTF,TGTGCCAGCTCACGGGACTCCAATAACTATGGCTACACCTTC,14,TRBJ1-2,NA,TRBV18,NA
CASSRTGQADEQYF,TGTGCCAGCAGCCGGACAGGGCAGGCGGACGAGCAGTACTTC,14,TRBJ2-7,NA,TRBV4-2,TRBD1
CASSSTGVYGYTF,TGTGCCAGCAGCTCAACAGGGGTCTATGGCTACACCTTC,13,TRBJ1-2,NA,TRBV7-2,TRBD1
CASSLGTVVGGNTQYF,TGTGCCAGCAGTTTGGGAACAGTCGTAGGAGGAAATACGCAGTATTTT,16,TRBJ2-3,NA,TRBV27,NA
CASSQGSTDTQYF,TGTGCCAGCAGTCAGGGGAGCACAGATACGCAGTATTTT,13,TRBJ2-3,NA,TRBV6-4,NA
CASSLPQGTNEKLFF,TGTGCCAGCAGTTTACCGCAGGGGACTAATGAAAAACTGTTTTTT,15,TRBJ1-4,NA,TRBV28,NA
CASSNYRDRGGWGQPQHF,TGTGCCAGCAGCAATTACAGGGACAGGGGGGGCTGGGGTCAGCCCCAGCATTTT,18,TRBJ1-5,NA,TRBV21-1,NA
CASRLQVVGRHNEQFF,TGTGCCAGCAGATTACAGGTGGTCGGGAGACACAATGAGCAGTTCTTC,16,TRBJ2-1,NA,TRBV7-2,NA
CAWSAGADTQYF,TGTGCCTGGAGCGCAGGGGCAGATACGCAGTATTTT,12,TRBJ2-3,NA,TRBV30,NA
CASAGTSGSFRSKQRTDTQYF,TGCGCCAGCGCCGGGACTAGCGGGAGTTTCAGGTCGAAACAACGCACAGATACGCAGTATTTT,21,TRBJ2-3,NA,TRBV10-1,TRBD2
CASSHYAPGTDTQYF,TGTGCCAGTAGCCACTATGCGCCAGGCACAGATACGCAGTATTTT,15,TRBJ2-3,few,TRBV19,NA
CAISESGRVGTGELFF,TGTGCCATCAGTGAATCGGGGAGGGTCGGCACCGGGGAGCTGTTTTTT,16,TRBJ2-2,NA,TRBV10-3,TRBD2
CASKKTGISGNTIYF,TGTGCCAGCAAAAAAACAGGGATCTCTGGAAACACCATATATTTT,15,TRBJ1-3,NA,TRBV28,NA
CASSVRSGVPSGELFF,TGTGCCAGCAGCGTAAGAAGCGGGGTCCCCTCGGGGGAGCTGTTTTTT,16,TRBJ2-2,NA,TRBV9,TRBD2
CASSFGPGTEAFF,NA,13,TRBJ1-1,once,TRBV28,NA
CASSMDRASGNTIYF,TGTGCCAGTAGTATGGACAGGGCGTCTGGAAACACCATATATTTT,15,TRBJ1-3,NA,TRBV19,TRBD1
CASSWGLAGGEDEQFF,TGTGCCAGCAGCTGGGGACTAGCGGGGGGTGAAGATGAGCAGTTCTTC,16,TRBJ2-1,NA,TRBV5-4,TRBD2
CASRRQGAYNSPLHF,TGTGCCAGCAGACGACAGGGGGCATATAATTCACCCCTCCACTTT,15,TRBJ1-6,NA,TRBV6-5,TRBD1
CASSLVGQGATYNSPLHF,TGTGCCAGCAGCTTAGTCGGACAGGGGGCCACCTATAATTCACCCCTCCACTTT,18,TRBJ1-6,NA,TRBV7-2,TRBD1